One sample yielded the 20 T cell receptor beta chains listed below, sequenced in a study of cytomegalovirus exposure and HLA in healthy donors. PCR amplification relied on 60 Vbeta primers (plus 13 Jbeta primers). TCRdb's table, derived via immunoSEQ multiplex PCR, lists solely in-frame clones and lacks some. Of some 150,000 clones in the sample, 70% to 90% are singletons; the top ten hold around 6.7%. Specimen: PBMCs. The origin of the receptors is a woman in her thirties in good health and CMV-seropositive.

CDR3 residues: CASSLASGEGETQYF. In DNA form, the CDR3 reads TGTGCCAGCAGCTTGGCTAGCGGGGAGGGAGAGACCCAGTACTTC. The V call is TRBV5-6, the J call TRBJ2-5; 9 nucleotides align to TRBD2. Germline V gives CDR1 SGHDT, CDR2 YYEEEE. Losses at the gene ends were 0 bases for V and 4 bases for J; bases not matched to a gene: 4. This CDR3 contains 15 residues.

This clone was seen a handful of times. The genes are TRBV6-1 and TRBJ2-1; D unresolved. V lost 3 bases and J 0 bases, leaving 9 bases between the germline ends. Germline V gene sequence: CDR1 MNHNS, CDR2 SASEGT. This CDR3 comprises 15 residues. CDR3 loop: CASSDRRSSYNEQFF. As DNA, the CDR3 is TGTGCCAGCAGTGATCGCCGGAGCTCCTACAATGAGCAGTTCTTC.

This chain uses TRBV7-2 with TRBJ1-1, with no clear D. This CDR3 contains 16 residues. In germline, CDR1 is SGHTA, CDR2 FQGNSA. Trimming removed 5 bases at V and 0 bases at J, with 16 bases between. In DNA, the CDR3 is TGTGCCAGCAGCATAAATGCCGGGTTTATGAACACTGAAGCTTTCTTT. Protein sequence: CASSINAGFMNTEAFF.

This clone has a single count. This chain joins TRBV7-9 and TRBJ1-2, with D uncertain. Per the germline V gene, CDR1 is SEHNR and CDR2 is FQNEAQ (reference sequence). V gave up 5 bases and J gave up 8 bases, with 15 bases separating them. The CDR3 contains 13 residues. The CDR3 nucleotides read TGTGCCAGCAGCCCGGACTGGGCTCTCGGCTACACCTTC. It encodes CASSPDWALGYTF.

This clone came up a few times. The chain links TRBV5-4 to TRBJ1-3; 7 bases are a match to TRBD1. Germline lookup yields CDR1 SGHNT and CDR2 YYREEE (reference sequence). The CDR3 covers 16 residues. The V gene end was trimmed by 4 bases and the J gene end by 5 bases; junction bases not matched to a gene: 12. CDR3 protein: CASSRFGQGGRNTIYF. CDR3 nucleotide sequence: TGTGCCAGCAGCCGTTTTGGGCAGGGGGGCCGAAACACCATATATTTT. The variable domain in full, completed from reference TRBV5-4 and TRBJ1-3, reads ETGVTQSPTHLIKTRGQQVTLRCSSQSGHNTVSWYQQALGQGPQFIFQYYREEENGRGNFPPRFSGLQFPNYSSELNVNALELDDSALYLCASSRFGQGGRNTIYFGEGSWLTVV.

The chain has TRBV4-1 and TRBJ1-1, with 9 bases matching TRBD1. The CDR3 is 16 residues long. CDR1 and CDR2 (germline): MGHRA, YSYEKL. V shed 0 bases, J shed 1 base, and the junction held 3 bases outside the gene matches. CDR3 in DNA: TGCGCCAGCAGCCAAGATCCGACAGGGGGGAACACTGAAGCTTTCTTT. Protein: CASSQDPTGGNTEAFF.

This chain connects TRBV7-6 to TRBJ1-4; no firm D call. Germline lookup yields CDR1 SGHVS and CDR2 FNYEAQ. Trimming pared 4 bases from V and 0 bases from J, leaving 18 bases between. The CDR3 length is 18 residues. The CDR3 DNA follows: TGTGCCAGCAGCTCCCAACCTCACACGGGAGCAACTAATGAAAAACTGTTTTTT. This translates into CASSSQPHTGATNEKLFF.

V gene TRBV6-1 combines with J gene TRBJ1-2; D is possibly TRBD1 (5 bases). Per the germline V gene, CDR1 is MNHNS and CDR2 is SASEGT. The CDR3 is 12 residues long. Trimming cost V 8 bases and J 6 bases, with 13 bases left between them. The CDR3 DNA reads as TGTGCCAGCTCGGGGGGAGGGCATGGCTACACCTTC. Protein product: CASSGGGHGYTF.

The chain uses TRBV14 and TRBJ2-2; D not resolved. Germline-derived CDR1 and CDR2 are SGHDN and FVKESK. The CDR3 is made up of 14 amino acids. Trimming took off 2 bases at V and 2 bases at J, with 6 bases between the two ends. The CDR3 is CASSQLRNTGELFF. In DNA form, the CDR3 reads TGTGCCAGCAGCCAACTGAGAAACACCGGGGAGCTGTTTTTT. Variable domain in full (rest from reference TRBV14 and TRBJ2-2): EAGVTQFPSHSVIEKGQTVTLRCDPISGHDNLYWYRRVMGKEIKFLLHFVKESKQDESGMPNNRFLAERTGGTYSTLKVQPAELEDSGVYFCASSQLRNTGELFFGEGSRLTVL.

The DNA for the CDR3 is TGTGCCAGCAGCCCCCGGGGACTAGCGGGCACAGATACGCAGTATTTT. This translates into CASSPRGLAGTDTQYF. J is TRBJ2-3 and V is TRBV7-3; TRBD2 matches at 11 bases. J gave up 1 base and V 5 bases, and 5 bases lay outside the gene matches. This CDR3 region has 16 residues. Per germline, CDR1 SGHTA and CDR2 FQGTGA. Together with reference TRBV7-3 and TRBJ2-3, the CDR3 gives the full variable domain: GAGVSQTPSNKVTEKGKYVELRCDPISGHTALYWYRQSLGQGPEFLIYFQGTGAADDSGLPNDRFFAVRPEGSVSTLKIQRTERGDSAVYLCASSPRGLAGTDTQYFGPGTRLTVL.

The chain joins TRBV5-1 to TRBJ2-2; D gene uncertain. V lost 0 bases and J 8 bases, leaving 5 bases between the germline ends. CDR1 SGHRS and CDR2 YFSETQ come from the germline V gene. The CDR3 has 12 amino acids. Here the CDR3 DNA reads TGCGCCAGCAGCTTGGTCCAGGGGGAGCTGTTTTTT. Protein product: CASSLVQGELFF.

CDR3 DNA: TGTGCCAGCAGCTTAGTAGGGACAGACTCCTACAATGAGCAGTTCTTC. Amino acids: CASSLVGTDSYNEQFF. The chain employs TRBV7-2 and TRBJ2-1; 7 positions match TRBD1. With V trimmed by 1 base and J by 0 bases, 3 bases remained unmatched. CDR3 length equals 16 residues. Germline V gene data show CDR1 as SGHTA and CDR2 as FQGNSA.

The CDR3 nucleotides are TGTGCCAGCAGTGAACAAGGCCAGCAGGGCTATGGCTACACCTTC. It specifies CASSEQGQQGYGYTF. This rearrangement joins TRBV2 to TRBJ1-2; tentatively, D is TRBD1 (5 bases). V gave up 2 bases and J gave up 4 bases, with 14 bases separating them. CDR1 is SNHLY, CDR2 FYNNEI, per germline. The length of the CDR3 is 15 residues.

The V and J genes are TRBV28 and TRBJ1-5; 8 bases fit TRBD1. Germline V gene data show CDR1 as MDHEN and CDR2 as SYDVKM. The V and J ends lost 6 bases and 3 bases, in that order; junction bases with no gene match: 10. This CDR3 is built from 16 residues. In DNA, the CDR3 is TGTGCCAGCAGCCGCTGGACAGGGCTTTCCAATCAGCCCCAGCATTTT. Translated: CASSRWTGLSNQPQHF.

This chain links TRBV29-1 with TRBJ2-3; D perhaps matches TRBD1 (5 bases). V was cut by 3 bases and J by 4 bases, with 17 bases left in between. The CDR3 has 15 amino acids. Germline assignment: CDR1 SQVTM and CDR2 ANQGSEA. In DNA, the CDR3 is TGCAGCGTTGATTTGACAGCAAGGGGCTCAGATACGCAGTATTTT. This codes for CSVDLTARGSDTQYF.

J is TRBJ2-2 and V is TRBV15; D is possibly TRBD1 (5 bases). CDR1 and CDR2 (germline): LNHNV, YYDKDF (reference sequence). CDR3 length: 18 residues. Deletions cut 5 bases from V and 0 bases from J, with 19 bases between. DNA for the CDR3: TGTGCCACCAGCCCGTCAGGGATGGGGCCGCCGAACACCGGGGAGCTGTTTTTT. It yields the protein CATSPSGMGPPNTGELFF.

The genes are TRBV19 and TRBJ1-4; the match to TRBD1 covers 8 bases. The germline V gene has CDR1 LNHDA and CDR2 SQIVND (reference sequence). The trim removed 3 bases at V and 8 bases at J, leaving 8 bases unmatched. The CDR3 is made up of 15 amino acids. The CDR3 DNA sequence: TGTGCCAGTAGTATCCAGGACAGGGCGGTCGAAAAACTGTTTTTT. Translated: CASSIQDRAVEKLFF.

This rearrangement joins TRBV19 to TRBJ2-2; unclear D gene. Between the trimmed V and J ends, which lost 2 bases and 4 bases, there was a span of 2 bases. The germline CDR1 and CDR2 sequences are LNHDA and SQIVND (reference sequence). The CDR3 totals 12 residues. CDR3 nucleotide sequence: TGTGCCAGTAGTATACTCACCGGGGAGCTGTTTTTT. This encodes CASSILTGELFF.

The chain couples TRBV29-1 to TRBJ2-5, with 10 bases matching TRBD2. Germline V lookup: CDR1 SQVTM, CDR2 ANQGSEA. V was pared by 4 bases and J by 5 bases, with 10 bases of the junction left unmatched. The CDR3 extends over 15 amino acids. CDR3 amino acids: CSVVGLAGVWETQYF. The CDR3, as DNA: TGCAGCGTTGTGGGGCTAGCGGGGGTCTGGGAGACCCAGTACTTC.

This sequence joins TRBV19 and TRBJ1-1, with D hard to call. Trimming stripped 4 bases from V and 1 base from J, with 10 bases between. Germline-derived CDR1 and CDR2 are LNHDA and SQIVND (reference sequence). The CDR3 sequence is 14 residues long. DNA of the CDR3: TGTGCCAGTAGTAACGAACGGTGGAACACTGAAGCTTTCTTT. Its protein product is CASSNERWNTEAFF.